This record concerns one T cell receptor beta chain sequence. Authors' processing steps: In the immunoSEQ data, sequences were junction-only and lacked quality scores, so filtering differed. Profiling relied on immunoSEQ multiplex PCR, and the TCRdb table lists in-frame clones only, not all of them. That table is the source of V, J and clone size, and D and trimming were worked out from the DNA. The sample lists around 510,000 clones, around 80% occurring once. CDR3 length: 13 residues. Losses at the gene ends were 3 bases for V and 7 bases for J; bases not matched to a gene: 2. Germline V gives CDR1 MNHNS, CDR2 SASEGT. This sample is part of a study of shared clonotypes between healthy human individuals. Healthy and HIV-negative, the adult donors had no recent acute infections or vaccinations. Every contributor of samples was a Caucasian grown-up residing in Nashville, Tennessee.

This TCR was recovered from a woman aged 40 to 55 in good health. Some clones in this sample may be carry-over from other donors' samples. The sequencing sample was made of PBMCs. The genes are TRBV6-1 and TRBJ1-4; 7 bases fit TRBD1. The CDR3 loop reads CASSDQGGEKLFF. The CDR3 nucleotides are TGTGCCAGCAGTGATCAGGGGGGTGAAAAACTGTTTTTT.